The rows below give T cell receptor beta chains drawn from one sample of a study of blood T cells in healthy people across ages. TCRdb independently ran MiXCR on the 5' RACE reads; one entry per CDR3 protein. Of about 930,000 distinct CDR3 sequences listed, roughly 28% are singletons. The sample also formed part of further work on T cells of mothers and their children.

The sequenced material came from blood. These receptors were obtained from a woman in her forties in good health. Each CDR3 is given with its conserved first and last residue. The D gene is left open where the match is weak.

CDR3 length | V gene | D gene | CDR3 protein
17 | TRBV6-2/TRBV6-3 | TRBD1 | CASRPNRQGAVNTEAFF
14 | TRBV25-1 | TRBD1 | CASSDRDRRDEQYF
13 | TRBV11-2 | . | CASSLGREFAEFF
14 | TRBV12-3/TRBV12-4 | . | CASRLQLTNTEAFF
16 | TRBV7-9 | TRBD2 | CASSFPSGGAQETQYF
14 | TRBV5-1 | TRBD1 | CASSSGTADQPQHF
16 | TRBV6-6 | TRBD1 | CASAAGGAGLQETQCF
15 | TRBV12-5 | TRBD2 | CASGLDSGTRETQYF
13 | TRBV24-1 | . | CATRQENTGELFF
16 | TRBV7-6 | TRBD2 | CASSLEASGPADTQYF
14 | TRBV7-3 | . | CASSWQGGTGELFF